The sequence of this T cell receptor beta chain was determined in a study of cytomegalovirus exposure and HLA in healthy donors (dated by TCRdb to about 2017). As for the study more broadly: In an earlier analysis of approximately 500 of the donors, roughly 300 Gb of sequence data and approximately 120 million unique TCR beta sequences from about 179 million T cells were reported. About 300 gigabases of sequencing data and 70 million to 85 million unique TCR sequences were included in an early release covering around 600 HLA-typed donors. Of the approximately 370 genotyped donors, 80% to 90% were placed in the genetic ancestry cluster associated with self-reported Caucasian donors. The study aimed to test whether signatures of past pathogen exposure could be identified by cataloging public T cell receptors. The study used immunosequencing to profile the T cell repertoires of approximately 640 subjects and linked those repertoires to cytomegalovirus serostatus. Along with the approximately 700-subject first cohort, a separate validation cohort of about 110 different subjects was used. To predict cytomegalovirus infection status, the study combined high-throughput TCR immunosequencing, statistical association of individual TCRs with disease status, and machine learning. In a later analysis, previously published TCR beta repertoires from 500 to 750 donors were re-analyzed and high-resolution HLA genotyping was added so that TCR occurrence patterns could be studied. Rather than drawing on any new phenotypic data, the later analysis identified candidate immune exposures from TCR beta sequences and the way those sequences occurred across donors. An earlier analysis of approximately 630 of the donors applied high-throughput TCR beta sequencing to assess whether each TCR beta V gene segment acted as functional or pseudogenic. Donor age, sex, ethnicity and CMV serostatus were compiled together with the repertoire data. Genome-wide SNP genotypes for about three fifths of the 666 donors were used in a later genetic analysis, which treated that subset as a discovery cohort. Every discovery cohort repertoire had been produced on one sequencing platform. HLA typing included class I and class II loci at four-digit resolution. The number of donors typed differed by locus, with about 629-640 for A, B, C, DRB1 and DQB1, 522 for DQA1, 600 to 610 for DPA1, and some 440 for DPB1. About five DR-DQ haplotypes were handled as single units for association and clustering because linkage in the cohort was strong. Among 300 to 450 genotyped donors of the cohort, an average of 235,054 unique TCR beta nucleotide sequences were sequenced per donor, roughly 20% of them non-productive.

In the germline V gene (reference sequence), CDR1 corresponds to LNHDA and CDR2 to SQIVND. The CDR3 starts with the cysteine, ends with the phenylalanine, and has 15 residues. Just CDR3 DNA is preserved here, 45 bases in frame from base 1. V sheds 0 bases and J sheds 6 bases, leaving 12 bases between their ends. The paper as a whole reports these results and caveats: Presence/absence analyses assumed roughly uniform sequencing depth across donors, an assumption that may not hold. Several of the top co-occurrence clusters appeared to be linked to parvovirus B19, influenza, CMV and Epstein-Barr virus, according to a later analysis. A further reported finding was that TCR beta sequences accurately predicted the HLA-A and HLA-B alleles for most subjects in the first cohort. Some IMGT-functional V segments, including TRBV6-2 and TRBV6-3, could not be distinguished by the 87-base-pair reads and were therefore excluded. For the cohort, immune exposure information was limited to CMV serostatus. In a later analysis, HLA-associated TCR beta chains showed more clonal expansion and lower generation probabilities than non-associated chains that were equally common. In a later genetic analysis, fewer N-insertions in productive TCRs were reported among donors in an Asian-associated ancestry cluster than the 666-donor mean. The cohort was sequenced for TCR beta chains only, and without alpha or paired-chain data the features that could be detected were limited. The sequencing pipeline was judged likely to have produced a cluster of highly shared sequence variants as a technical artifact. In a later analysis, the rate of TCR association differed among HLA loci, with DRB1 alleles having the most associated TCRs and HLA-C alleles having the fewest. When HLA alleles, especially DR and DQ, strongly co-occurred, TCR associations were difficult to assign to individual alleles. Because some donors lacked HLA typing at each locus, the association tests relied only on the typed subset. An association between a missense DCLRE1C variant and V-gene and J-gene trimming of TCR beta chains was found in a later genetic analysis and replicated in an independent cohort. A total of roughly 160 TCR beta chains were listed by the study as associated with cytomegalovirus. While some public TCRs were present in many individuals, most TCR sequences turned up only very rarely across donors. In both the original and validation cohorts, the classifier was reported to diagnose cytomegalovirus status with high specificity and sensitivity. A few of the identified cytomegalovirus-associated TCR beta chains were confirmed in vitro to be specific for cytomegalovirus antigens. Correlated functional status among segregating V segments might reflect linkage disequilibrium, but an unknown experimental factor could not be ruled out. Most CMV-associated TCR beta chains appeared to be HLA-restricted in a later analysis, and the HLA associations seemed to be driven largely by CMV exposure. In an earlier analysis of more than 450 of the donors, most TCR beta V segments were observed in productive rearrangements about 90% or about 30% of the time, broadly matching IMGT annotations. According to the authors, the approach could potentially be generalized to other disease states and immunological phenotypes. At a false discovery rate of 0.05, a later analysis linked under 20,000 TCR beta sequences to specific HLA alleles. The earlier analysis of almost 600 of the donors excluded approximately 17 rarely observed V segments, including chromosome 9 orphons, because counts were too low.

The cohort comprised under 700 healthy bone marrow donors. All cohort members were sampled while nominally healthy, although unrecorded immune exposures were likely present. The donor was CMV seronegative and belonged to the group of roughly 330 seronegative cohort members. A peripheral blood sample was provided by each donor, and peripheral blood mononuclear cells were used for TCR beta sequencing. Genomic DNA was extracted from the blood cell samples with the Qiagen DNeasy Blood Extraction Kit. In regard to this clone: The specificity of this receptor is unknown. No base qualities exist here, and no much larger clone lies one base off it.

Receptors were amplified or captured by the immunoSEQ multiplex PCR assay. A mixture of 60 forward primers for TCR Vbeta segments and 13 reverse primers for TCR Jbeta segments was used in the multiplex PCR. A multiplex PCR assay on genomic DNA amplified the CDR3 region of rearranged TCR beta genes. Amplified TCR beta libraries were sequenced as 87-base-pair reads on the Illumina HiSeq System. For the original study's pipeline: In a later analysis, some 80 million unique TCR beta chains were counted across the roughly 610 repertoires, and roughly 9.9 million of these chains were shared by at least two donors. To remove PCR and sequencing errors, raw reads were error-corrected and collapsed into unique sequences using a nearest-neighbor algorithm that merged closely related sequences. To assign V, D and J gene segments, CDR3 sequences were aligned to IMGT reference sequences. For a sequence to be retained, at least a six-nucleotide match to both a V gene segment and a J gene segment was required. A rearrangement counted as productive if the CDR3 had no stop codons and remained in frame with V and J, and every other rearrangement counted as non-productive. Following IMGT convention, CDR3 was defined as the stretch from the second conserved V-encoded cysteine up to the conserved J-encoded phenylalanine. In an earlier analysis of around 600 of the donors, sequences lacking an unambiguous match to a single V gene segment were excluded. In an earlier analysis of 587 of the donors, V segments were called functional above 56.7% productive rearrangements and were called segregating when the between-donor standard deviation exceeded 5%. To diagnose cytomegalovirus status from the catalog of TCR beta chain sequences, a statistical classification framework was built. In a later analysis, V and J genes were assigned by comparing TCR nucleotide sequences against IMGT/GENE-DB human TR gene sequences. A later analysis assigned CDR3 sequences and most-parsimonious VDJ recombination scenarios with the TCRdist pipeline. A later analysis defined each TCR beta chain by its CDR3 amino acid sequence plus V-gene family, and excluded reads lacking a unique V-gene family. As a way to deal with suspected cross-contamination and a sequencing artifact, a later analysis dropped 450 to 700 nucleotide sequences that were highly shared and had low generation probability. In a later analysis, a clonal expansion index was calculated for each public chain from normalized within-repertoire ranks of inferred template counts. In a later analysis, generation probabilities were computed with a VDJ recombination model fitted to out-of-frame rearrangements, and the resulting probabilities were checked against IGoR. In a later analysis, hypergeometric tests were used to score TCR-TCR, TCR-HLA and TCR-CMV co-occurrence, with a repertoire-size bias correction applied to TCR pairs. False discovery rates were estimated in a later analysis by permuting HLA or CMV assignments 20 times. In a later analysis, co-occurring TCRs were grouped using DBSCAN, and TCRdist sequence similarity was added for clustering within HLA-allele-positive subsets. For co-occurrence clustering, repertoires with fewer than 30,000 or more than 120,000 public chains were excluded, along with five repertoires with anomalous nucleotide sharing. The immuneACCESS repertoire file appears here via TCRdb, limited to in-frame rearrangements. These files lack a portion of the clones; in checked studies, under half of the deficit traces to unresolved V genes, and the cause of the others is not known. Clonal size and the V and J genes are those of that table, whereas D and trimming came from the DNA. For this sample the table gives over 150,000 clones, of which 80% to 90% were detected only once. The ten most abundant clones make up under 15% of the sample.

Material for sequencing was PBMCs. The origin of this receptor is a woman aged 45-65 years in good health and CMV-seronegative. The chain employs TRBV19 and TRBJ1-5; matching of 6 bases hints at TRBD1 as the D gene. The CDR3 protein is CASSIDRGGSQPQHF. The DNA is TGTGCCAGTAGTATAGATCGAGGGGGATCTCAGCCCCAGCATTTT.